The text below deals with one T cell receptor (beta chain). The antigen is not known. CDR3 length: 13 residues. Germline CDR1 and CDR2: SGHTA and FQGNSA. V lost 3 bases and J 3 bases, leaving 9 bases between the germline ends. The data derive from a study of shared clonotypes between healthy human individuals. Across the study: Per-donor plates numbered three CD4 naive, three CD4 memory, two CD8 naive and one CD8 memory. Study outcomes and limitations: The generation probabilities recorded for non-shared clonotypes fell below those of clonotypes shared by all four donors.

Sequencing used immunoSEQ multiplex PCR; TCRdb keeps in-frame clones, though not all of them. The repertoire consists of about 1.1 million clones, with 77% occurring once and the leading ten covering 0.89%. Sequencing was done on a sample of memory CD4+ T cells from PBMCs. This sample's subset: CD45RA-negative fraction. The clonotype comes from a man younger than 35 in good health. Some clones in this sample may be carry-over from other donors' samples. The J gene is TRBJ2-7, the V gene TRBV7-2; TRBD1 is a possible D gene (5 bases). The CDR3 sequence: CASSLQGHYEQYF. Written as DNA, the CDR3 is TGTGCCAGCAGCTTGCAGGGCCACTACGAGCAGTACTTC.